This passage covers 10 T cell receptor beta chains from one sample sequenced in a study of T-cell reconstitution after alpha-beta-depleted transplantation in children. TCRbeta library construction was performed incorporating unique molecular identifiers. MiXCR, run by TCRdb on the PCR reads, gives a single entry per CDR3 protein. The profile shows a few hundred thousand distinct CDR3 sequences, about a quarter of them singletons. The material sequenced was PBMCs, taken before TCRalphabeta/CD19-depleted stem cell transplant. The receptors originated from a boy in the first two years of life with Wiskott-Aldrich syndrome, due to receive a stem cell transplant.

The sample holds a few counts of this clonotype. The chain has TRBV20-1 and TRBJ2-7; 8 bases fit TRBD2. The CDR3 runs to 15 residues. CDR1 is DFQATT, CDR2 SNEGSKA, per germline (reference sequence). V lost 3 bases and J lost 1; bases outside the gene matches: 8. The CDR3 bases are TGCAGTGCTAGTGGGGCGGGAGGCCCTTCCTACGAGCAGTACTTC. It yields the protein CSASGAGGPSYEQYF.

This clonotype came up a few times. The chain employs TRBV30 and TRBJ1-1; tentatively, D is TRBD1 (6 bases). CDR1 and CDR2 (germline): GTSNPN, SVGIG (reference sequence). Deletions cut 5 bases from V and 1 base from J, with 14 bases between. The CDR3 has 14 residues. CDR3 coding DNA: TGTGCCTGGGATCACAGGGTCAGGAACACTGAAGCTTTCTTT. It codes for CAWDHRVRNTEAFF.

The rearrangement links TRBV5-1 to TRBJ2-3, with D tentatively TRBD1 (6 bases). There are 14 residues in the CDR3. Deletions cut 2 bases from V and 2 bases from J, with 9 bases between. Germline-derived CDR1 and CDR2 are SGHRS and YFSETQ. The DNA for the CDR3 is TGCGCCAGCAGCTTCCGACAGGCCACAGATACGCAGTATTTT. This encodes CASSFRQATDTQYF.

V and J are TRBV20-1 and TRBJ2-3; TRBD1 is a possible D gene (5 bases). Germline CDR1 DFQATT, CDR2 SNEGSKA (reference sequence). Trimming left V 0 bases short and J 4 bases short, with 11 bases between. The CDR3 consists of 14 residues. CDR3 sequence: CSARDNKGPDTQYF. The CDR3 nucleotides read TGCAGTGCTAGAGATAATAAGGGGCCAGATACGCAGTATTTT.

The rearrangement joins TRBV20-1 to TRBJ2-7, with 11 bases identical to TRBD1. Germline trimming cut 1 base from V and 9 bases from J; bases unmatched to any gene: 2. The germline V gene has CDR1 DFQATT and CDR2 SNEGSKA (reference sequence). The CDR3 has 12 residues. CDR3 sequence reads: CSARGTGGRQYF. The DNA for the CDR3 is TGCAGTGCTAGAGGGACAGGGGGCCGGCAGTACTTC.

The table lists this clonotype with a few counts. This rearrangement joins TRBV20-1 to TRBJ2-5, with 11 positions matching TRBD2. The CDR3 contains 13 residues. Unmatched junction bases numbered 2, after V lost 4 bases and J lost 4 bases. CDR1 DFQATT and CDR2 SNEGSKA come from the germline V gene (reference sequence). This CDR3 reads CSANSGRGETQYF. CDR3 sequence (DNA): TGCAGTGCTAATAGCGGGAGGGGAGAGACCCAGTACTTC.

The genes are TRBV4-1 and TRBJ1-6; TRBD1 agrees at 10 bases. With V trimmed by 3 bases and J by 7 bases, 6 bases remained unmatched. This CDR3 has 16 residues. Germline CDR1 is MGHRA and CDR2 is YSYEKL. Written as DNA, the CDR3 is TGCGCCAGCAGCCATTCCGGGACAGGGGTAAATTCACCCCTCCACTTT. Amino acid sequence: CASSHSGTGVNSPLHF.

In regard to this clonotype: Compared with germline, one end of the junction differs, possibly owing to a read error. The V gene is TRBV5-1, the J gene TRBJ2-2; a weak D match, TRBD1 (7 bases). The V gene's germline CDR1 is SGHRS and CDR2 YFSETQ. The CDR3 extends over 17 amino acids. The CDR3 spells CATSLDGWTGGTGELFF. The CDR3 DNA reads as TGCGCCACCAGCTTGGACGGCTGGACAGGAGGGACCGGGGAGCTGTTTTTT.

The V gene is TRBV7-8, the J gene TRBJ2-2; no firm D call. Germline lookup yields CDR1 SGHVS and CDR2 FQNEAQ. There are 14 residues in the CDR3. Trimming removed 3 bases from V and 7 bases from J, with 12 bases in between. The CDR3 DNA reads TGTGCCAGCAGCTTCCCTGTAGCCAGCGGGGAGCTGTTTTTT. Translating it yields CASSFPVASGELFF.

This clonotype was detected a few times. The chain has TRBV5-1 and TRBJ2-1; 16 bases agree with TRBD2. Germline assignment: CDR1 SGHRS and CDR2 YFSETQ. V lost 3 bases, J lost 5 bases, and 8 bases stayed unmatched. CDR3 length equals 18 residues. The CDR3: CASSSGGTSGRGNNEQFF. The CDR3 nucleotides read TGCGCCAGCAGCTCCGGCGGGACTAGCGGGAGGGGGAACAATGAGCAGTTCTTC.